Listed below are T cell receptor beta chains from one sample, sequenced in a study of high-grade serous ovarian cancer treatment subgroups. The table came from immunoSEQ multiplex PCR; TCRdb's copy has only in-frame clones and leaves some out. The sample yields around 2,100 clones, 65% to 70% seen once. The specimen sequenced was tumor tissue. The receptor set was obtained from a human donor with high-grade serous ovarian cancer. Each CDR3 is given with its conserved first and last residue. The D gene is left open where the match is weak. Size values are once, few and many counts, or a class for expanded clones, and some rows have none.

clone_size d_call j_call v_call cdr3_aa cdr3_nt
- TRBD2 TRBJ2-3 TRBV7-9 CASSPGLADTDTQYF TGTGCCAGCAGCCCGGGACTAGCGGACACAGATACGCAGTATTTT
hyperexpanded - TRBJ2-7 TRBV4-1 CASSHRTETSEQYF TGCGCCAGCAGCCATAGGACGGAGACGTCCGAGCAGTACTTC
- - TRBJ2-2 TRBV10-3 CAACLSESGELFF TGTGCCGCCTGTCTTAGCGAATCCGGGGAGCTGTTTTTT
- - TRBJ1-3 TRBV11-1 CASSPGGSPGNTIYF TGTGCCAGCAGCCCCGGGGGGTCCCCTGGAAACACCATATATTTT
- - TRBJ1-5 TRBV18 CASSPTAVSNQPQHF TGTGCCAGCTCACCAACGGCAGTTAGCAATCAGCCCCAGCATTTT
- - TRBJ2-1 TRBV4-1 CASSQGTEDIYNEQFF TGCGCCAGCAGCCAAGGGACAGAAGACATTTACAATGAGCAGTTCTTC
few - TRBJ2-3 TRBV5-4 CASSLDRGPDTDTQYF TGTGCCAGCAGCTTGGATCGGGGGCCAGACACAGATACGCAGTATTTT
- - TRBJ1-1 TRBV6-9 CASSWFAVGTEAFF TGTGCCAGCAGTTGGTTCGCAGTGGGCACTGAAGCTTTCTTT
few - TRBJ2-1 TRBV7-7 CASSLDENNEQFF TGTGCTAGCAGCTTGGACGAAAACAATGAGCAGTTCTTC
- - TRBJ2-7 TRBV18 CASSWDSYEQYF TGTGCCAGCTCGTGGGACTCCTACGAGCAGTACTTC
- TRBD2 TRBJ2-1 TRBV7-6 CAVGLAGIDEQFF TGTGCCGTCGGGCTAGCGGGAATCGATGAGCAGTTCTTC
- TRBD2 TRBJ2-7 TRBV27 CASDREASGTSPPTYEQYF TGTGCCAGCGACAGAGAGGCTAGCGGGACTTCACCTCCAACCTACGAGCAGTACTTC
- - TRBJ1-4 TRBV2 CASSFENGGGLSLGEKLFF TGTGCCAGCAGTTTTGAAAACGGCGGGGGTCTTTCCCTAGGGGAAAAACTGTTTTTT
large - TRBJ1-1 TRBV30 CAWTHVRGDEAFF TGTGCCTGGACCCATGTTCGAGGGGATGAAGCTTTCTTT
- - TRBJ2-1 TRBV2 CASSESGRFTVGNEQFF TGTGCCAGCAGTGAATCCGGTAGATTCACGGTCGGGAATGAGCAGTTCTTC
- - TRBJ2-1 TRBV10-1 CASSESWGTHNEQFF TGCGCCAGCAGTGAGTCTTGGGGGACCCACAATGAGCAGTTCTTC
- - TRBJ2-1 TRBV4-2 CASSQEYGNEQFF TGTGCCAGCAGCCAAGAGTACGGGAATGAGCAGTTCTTC
- - TRBJ1-4 TRBV30 CAWRTDRREKLFF TGTGCCTGGAGAACCGACAGGAGAGAAAAACTGTTTTTT
- - TRBJ1-2 TRBV19 CAVEADAYYGYTF TGTGCGGTGGAGGCTGACGCTTACTATGGCTACACCTTC
- - TRBJ2-1 TRBV5-1 CASSLGLGVVEQFF TGCGCCAGCAGCTTGGGACTGGGGGTGGTCGAGCAGTTCTTC
few - TRBJ2-5 TRBV5-1 CASSMMKETQYF TGCGCCAGCAGTATGATGAAAGAGACCCAGTACTTC
- - TRBJ1-3 TRBV7-2 CASSLATGYGNTIYF TGTGCCAGCAGCTTAGCTACAGGGTATGGAAACACCATATATTTT
- TRBD2 TRBJ2-3 TRBV19 CASSISGGIDTQYF TGTGCCAGTAGTATTTCGGGAGGCATTGATACGCAGTATTTT
- - TRBJ2-5 TRBV21-1 CASSTLLAKETQYF TGTGCCAGCAGCACACTCCTAGCAAAAGAGACCCAGTACTTC
few - TRBJ2-5 TRBV9 CASSVYGGKETQYF TGTGCCAGCAGCGTATATGGGGGTAAAGAGACCCAGTACTTC
- - TRBJ1-1 TRBV14 CTSSLRQGNTEAFF TGTACCAGCAGCCTTCGGCAAGGGAACACTGAAGCTTTCTTT
- TRBD1 TRBJ1-4 TRBV30 CAWSVQGGNEKLFF TGTGCCTGGAGTGTGCAGGGGGGAAATGAAAAACTGTTTTTT
- - TRBJ2-1 TRBV10-2 CASSAGAHNEQFF TGCGCCAGCAGTGCGGGGGCGCACAATGAGCAGTTCTTC
- - TRBJ2-2 TRBV6-4 CASSVSAANTGELFF TGTGCCAGCAGTGTAAGTGCAGCGAACACCGGGGAGCTGTTTTTT
- - TRBJ2-6 TRBV10-2 CASRSQEAAGANVLTF TGCGCCAGCAGATCTCAGGAGGCGGCTGGGGCCAACGTCCTGACTTTC
- - TRBJ2-7 TRBV6-8 CASSPLVGRQQYF TGTGCCAGCAGCCCTTTGGTCGGTCGCCAGCAGTACTTC
- - TRBJ2-7 TRBV7-2 CASSLTSGSYEQYF TGTGCCAGCAGCTTGACTAGTGGCTCATACGAGCAGTACTTC
- TRBD1 TRBJ2-2 TRBV7-9 CASSFPGQGATGELFF TGTGCCAGCAGTTTTCCGGGACAGGGGGCGACCGGGGAGCTGTTTTTT
- - TRBJ1-4 TRBV5-6 CASSLGQRTEKLFF TGTGCCAGCAGCCTAGGACAGCGGACTGAAAAACTGTTTTTT
- - TRBJ2-1 TRBV4-1 CASSQVTGDEQFF TGCGCCAGCAGCCAAGTTACCGGGGATGAGCAGTTCTTC
large - TRBJ1-2 TRBV5-4 CASSSIDRGYTF TGTGCCAGCAGCTCGATAGACCGGGGCTACACCTTC
- TRBD2 TRBJ2-5 TRBV27 CASSLEYGTSGVWETQYF TGTGCCAGCAGTTTAGAGTACGGGACTAGCGGAGTTTGGGAGACCCAGTACTTC